This TCR beta chain was documented in a study of response to subunit inactivated influenza vaccine. The CDR3 has 14 amino acids. V lost 6 bases, J lost 1 base, and 4 bases stayed unmatched. Germline CDR1 DFQATT, CDR2 SNEGSKA (reference sequence). This clonotype showed up just a few times. TCRdb re-derived calls from the RT-PCR reads in MiXCR, one entry per CDR3 protein. The data contain about 620,000 distinct CDR3 sequences, about 10% of them seen just once; the ten biggest clones take up about 11%. This same sample was also part of a study on T cells expressing NK-cell markers. That source notes: The cDNA for TCR beta came from 5'RACE template switching with UMIs. Repertoires of TCR beta were obtained from T cells sorted as CD3+CD56+NKG2C+, CD3+CD56+NKG2C- and CD3+CD56-NKG2C+. There were a handful of donors in whom these clonotypes also led the CD3+CD56-NKG2C+ fraction. HCMV specificity of expanded NKG2C+ T cell clones remained unclear.

The genes are TRBV20-1 and TRBJ2-3; TRBD2 aligns across 10 bases. This TCR derives from a man aged 50-59 years who received an inactivated influenza vaccine. The specimen was PBMCs from blood, collected on the day of vaccination. Here the CDR3 reads CSAPGTSGTDTQYF. For the CDR3, the DNA is TGCAGTGCACCCGGGACTAGCGGCACAGATACGCAGTATTTT.